This T cell receptor beta chain stems from a study of T-cell memory formation after mild COVID-19. Study context: TCR clusters were largely donor specific. Study-wide results and caveats: Clones shrinking from day 15 to 85 showed even CD4/CD8 mixes; later expanders tilted CD4+.

5'RACE primed from the constant segment yielded TCR alpha and TCR beta cDNA libraries bearing sample barcodes and UMIs. TCRdb recomputed calls from the 5' RACE reads with MiXCR, one row per CDR3 protein. Here the sample spans about 290,000 distinct CDR3 sequences, approximately 15% being singletons. For this clonotype: Its antigen is still unknown.

Germline V lookup: CDR1 SGHVS, CDR2 FNYEAQ. V lost 5 bases and J 6 bases, leaving 8 bases between the germline ends. This CDR3 has 12 residues. Sequencing was carried out using PBMCs or a T cell subset sorted from them (not recorded which). The sequence derives from a man aged 18 to 35 who had mild COVID-19 (a few samples of this study predate the infection). Cell type and time point are not known. The rearrangement links TRBV7-6 to TRBJ2-1; no clear D gene. CDR3 in DNA: TGTGCCAGCAGCGAACGATTCAATGAGCAGTTCTTC. This gives the protein CASSERFNEQFF.